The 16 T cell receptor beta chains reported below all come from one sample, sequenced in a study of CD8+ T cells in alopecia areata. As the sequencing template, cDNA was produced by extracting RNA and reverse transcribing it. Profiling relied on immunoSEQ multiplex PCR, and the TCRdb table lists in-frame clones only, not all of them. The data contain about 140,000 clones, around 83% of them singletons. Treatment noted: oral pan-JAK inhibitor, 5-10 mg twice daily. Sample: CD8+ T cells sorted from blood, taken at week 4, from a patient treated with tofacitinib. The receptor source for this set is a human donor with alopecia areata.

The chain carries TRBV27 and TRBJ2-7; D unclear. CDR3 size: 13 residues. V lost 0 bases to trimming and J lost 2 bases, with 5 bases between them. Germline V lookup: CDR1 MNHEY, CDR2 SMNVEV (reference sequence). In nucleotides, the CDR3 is TGTGCCAGCAGTTTATCGAAGGCCTACGAGCAGTACTTC. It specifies CASSLSKAYEQYF.

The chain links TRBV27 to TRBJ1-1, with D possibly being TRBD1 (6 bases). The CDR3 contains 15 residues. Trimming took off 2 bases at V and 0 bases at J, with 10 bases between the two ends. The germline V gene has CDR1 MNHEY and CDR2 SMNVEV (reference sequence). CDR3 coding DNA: TGTGCCAGCAGTTTAGGTGGGGGCATGAACACTGAAGCTTTCTTT. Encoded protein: CASSLGGGMNTEAFF.

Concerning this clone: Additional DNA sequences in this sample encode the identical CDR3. CDR3 DNA sequence: TGCAGCGTTGAAGGGCTAGCGGGAGCCTACAATGAGCAGTTCTTC. It is translated as CSVEGLAGAYNEQFF. The chain uses TRBV29-1 and TRBJ2-1, with TRBD2 matching over 10 bases. The V gene's germline CDR1 is SQVTM and CDR2 ANQGSEA. V lost 1 base to trimming and J lost 2 bases; unmatched junction nucleotides: 2. The CDR3 is 15 residues long.

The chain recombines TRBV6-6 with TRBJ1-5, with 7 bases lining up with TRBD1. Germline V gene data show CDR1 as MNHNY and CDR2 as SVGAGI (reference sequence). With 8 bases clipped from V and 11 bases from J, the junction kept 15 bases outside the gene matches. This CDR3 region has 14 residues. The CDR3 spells CASWLGQSGLAQHF. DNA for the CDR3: TGTGCCAGCTGGTTGGGACAGTCGGGTTTGGCCCAGCATTTT.

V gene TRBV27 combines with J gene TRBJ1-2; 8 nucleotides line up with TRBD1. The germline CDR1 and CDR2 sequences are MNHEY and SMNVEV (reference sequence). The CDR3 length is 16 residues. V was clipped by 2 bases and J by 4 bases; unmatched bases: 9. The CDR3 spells CASSLDRTGSLYGYTF. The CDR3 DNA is TGTGCCAGCAGTTTAGATAGGACAGGGTCTCTCTATGGCTACACCTTC.

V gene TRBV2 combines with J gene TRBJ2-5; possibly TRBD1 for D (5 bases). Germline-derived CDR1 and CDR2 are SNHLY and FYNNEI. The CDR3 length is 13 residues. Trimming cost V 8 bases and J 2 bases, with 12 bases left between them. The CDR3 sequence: CASDRRQQETQYF. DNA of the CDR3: TGTGCCAGCGATCGGAGACAGCAAGAGACCCAGTACTTC.

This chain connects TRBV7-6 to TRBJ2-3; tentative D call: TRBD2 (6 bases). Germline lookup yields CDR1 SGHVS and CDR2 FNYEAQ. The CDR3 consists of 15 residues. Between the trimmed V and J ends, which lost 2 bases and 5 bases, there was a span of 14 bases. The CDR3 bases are TGTGCCAGCAGCTTACTAGCGCTGAAGGGAGATACGCAGTATTTT. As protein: CASSLLALKGDTQYF.

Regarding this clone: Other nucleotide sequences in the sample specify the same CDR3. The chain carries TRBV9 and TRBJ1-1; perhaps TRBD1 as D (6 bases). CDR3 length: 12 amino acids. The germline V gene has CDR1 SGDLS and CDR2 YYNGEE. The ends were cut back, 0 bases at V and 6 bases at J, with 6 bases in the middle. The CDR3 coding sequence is TGTGCCAGCAGCGTAGGGACAGCTGAAGCTTTCTTT. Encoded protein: CASSVGTAEAFF. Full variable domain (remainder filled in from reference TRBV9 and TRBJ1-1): DSGVTQTPKHLITATGQRVTLRCSPRSGDLSVYWYQQSLDQGLQFLIQYYNGEERAKGNILERFSAQQFPDLHSELNLSSLELGDSALYFCASSVGTAEAFFGQGTRLTVV.

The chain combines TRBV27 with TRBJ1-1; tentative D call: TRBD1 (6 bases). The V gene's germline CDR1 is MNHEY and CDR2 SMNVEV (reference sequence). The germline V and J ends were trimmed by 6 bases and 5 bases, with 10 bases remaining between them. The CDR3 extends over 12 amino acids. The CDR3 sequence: CASRKGGTEAFF. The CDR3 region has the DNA TGTGCCAGCAGGAAAGGGGGGACTGAAGCTTTCTTT.

For the CDR3, the DNA is TGTGCCATCAGTGAGTGGCGCGGGGAGCTGTTTTTT. This gives the protein CAISEWRGELFF. The V call is TRBV10-3, the J call TRBJ2-2; D ambiguous. V lost 1 base and J 7 bases, leaving 4 bases between the germline ends. Germline-derived CDR1 and CDR2 are ENHRY and SYGVKD. This CDR3 spans 12 amino acids.

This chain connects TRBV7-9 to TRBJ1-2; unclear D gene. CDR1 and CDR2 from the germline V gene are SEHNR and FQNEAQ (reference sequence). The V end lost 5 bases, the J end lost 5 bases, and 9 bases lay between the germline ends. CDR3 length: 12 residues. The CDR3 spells CASSQTDYGYTF. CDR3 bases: TGTGCCAGCAGCCAGACCGATTATGGCTACACCTTC. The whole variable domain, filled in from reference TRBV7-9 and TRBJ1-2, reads DTGVSQNPRHKITKRGQNVTFRCDPISEHNRLYWYRQTLGQGPEFLTYFQNEAQLEKSRLLSDRFSAERPKGSFSTLEIQRTEQGDSAMYLCASSQTDYGYTFGSGTRLTVV.

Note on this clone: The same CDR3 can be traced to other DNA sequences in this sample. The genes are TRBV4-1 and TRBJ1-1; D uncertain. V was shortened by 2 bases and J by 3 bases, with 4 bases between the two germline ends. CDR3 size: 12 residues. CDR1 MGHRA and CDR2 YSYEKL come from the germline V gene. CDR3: CASSQLDTEAFF. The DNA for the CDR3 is TGCGCCAGCAGCCAACTCGACACTGAAGCTTTCTTT.

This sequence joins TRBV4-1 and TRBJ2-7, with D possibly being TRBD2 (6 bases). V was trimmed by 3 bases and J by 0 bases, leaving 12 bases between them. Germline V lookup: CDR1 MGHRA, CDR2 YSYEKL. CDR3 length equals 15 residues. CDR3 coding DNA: TGCGCCAGCAGCCAGGGGACTTCGAGCTCCTACGAGCAGTACTTC. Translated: CASSQGTSSSYEQYF.

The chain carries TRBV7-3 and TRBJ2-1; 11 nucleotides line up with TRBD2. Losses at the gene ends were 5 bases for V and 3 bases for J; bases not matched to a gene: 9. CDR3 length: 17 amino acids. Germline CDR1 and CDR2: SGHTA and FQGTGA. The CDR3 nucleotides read TGTGCCAGCAGCCACGCCGGGACTAGCGGTTACTACAATGAGCAGTTCTTC. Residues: CASSHAGTSGYYNEQFF.

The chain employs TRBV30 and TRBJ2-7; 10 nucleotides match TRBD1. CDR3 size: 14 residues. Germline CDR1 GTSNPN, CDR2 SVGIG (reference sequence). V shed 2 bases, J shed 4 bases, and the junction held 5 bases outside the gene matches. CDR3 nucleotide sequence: TGTGCCTGGAGTCTTGGACAGGGGGTTTACGAGCAGTACTTC. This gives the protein CAWSLGQGVYEQYF. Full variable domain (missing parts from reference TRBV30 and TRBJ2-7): SQTIHQWPATLVQPVGSPLSLECTVEGTSNPNLYWYRQAAGRGLQLLFYSVGIGQISSEVPQNLSASRPQDRQFILSSKKLLLSDSGFYLCAWSLGQGVYEQYFGPGTRLTVT.

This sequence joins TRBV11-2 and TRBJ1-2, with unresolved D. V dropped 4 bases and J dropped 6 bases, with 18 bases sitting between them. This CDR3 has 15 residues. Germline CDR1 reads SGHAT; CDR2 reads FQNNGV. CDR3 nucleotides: TGTGCCAGCAGCTCCGGGCCTTCTTCTTGGCATGGCTACACCTTC. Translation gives CASSSGPSSWHGYTF.